This paragraph covers one TCR beta chain sequence. In the original workflow: The assay estimated nucleated cells by amplifying reference gene primers. Clones were sequenced by immunoSEQ multiplex PCR, and TCRdb holds only the in-frame ones, with some missing. V, J and clone size reflect that table, while D and trimming were determined from the DNA. The sample contains nearly 110,000 clones, roughly 84% of which appear only once. These data originate in a study of blood T cell repertoires in COVID-19. Study at large: Spain, Italy and the United States supplied samples that represented acute and convalescent COVID-19. PBMCs, B-cell-depleted T cells, or T cells were the source of the cDNA or gDNA that made up the material.

CDR1 is SGHAT and CDR2 is FQDESV in the germline V gene (reference sequence). The CDR3 covers 14 residues. After removal of 5 bases from V and 3 bases from J, the junction contained 4 bases not matched to a gene. The sequenced sample consisted of peripheral blood. This chain connects TRBV11-1 to TRBJ1-2; 9 bases are shared with TRBD1. This clonotype was obtained from a human donor in a cohort sampled during active COVID-19. The CDR3 nucleotides are TGTGCCAGCAGCGGACAGGGGAGCCACTATGGCTACACCTTC. Its protein product is CASSGQGSHYGYTF.